These 32 T cell receptor beta chains were all obtained from the same sample, sequenced in a study of cytomegalovirus exposure and HLA in healthy donors (dated by TCRdb to about 2017). Libraries were made using the immunoSEQ multiplex PCR assay. For the multiplex PCR, a mixture combining 60 forward primers for TCR Vbeta segments and 13 reverse primers for TCR Jbeta segments was used. TCRdb took this table from immuneACCESS and kept in-frame rearrangements with V and J called. Such tables lack part of the clones; where checked against another copy, unresolved V genes explain under half of the gap, and the rest is unexplained. The sample includes 120,000 to 150,000 clones, with more than 60% observed a single time. The ten largest make up about 13% of the sample. The sequencing input was PBMCs. The receptors here all came from a man in his forties in good health and CMV-seropositive.

The chain has TRBV7-9 and TRBJ2-1; D is ambiguous. Trimming stripped 2 bases from V and 9 bases from J, with 8 bases between. Germline loops: CDR1 SEHNR, CDR2 FQNEAQ (reference sequence). The CDR3 is made up of 12 amino acids. In DNA form, the CDR3 reads TGTGCCAGCAGCTTATTCCTTCCTGAGCAGTTCTTC. Translated: CASSLFLPEQFF.

This chain connects TRBV11-2 to TRBJ1-1, with TRBD1 matching over 9 bases. Per the germline V gene, CDR1 is SGHAT and CDR2 is FQNNGV. V gave up 3 bases and J gave up 4 bases; unmatched junction bases: 3. The CDR3 covers 14 residues. The CDR3 nucleotides read TGTGCCAGCAGCTTCTCGGACAGGGGCACTGAAGCTTTCTTT. Residues: CASSFSDRGTEAFF.

This clone was detected once. This chain links TRBV29-1 with TRBJ2-1; D gene uncertain. Germline CDR1 SQVTM, CDR2 ANQGSEA. This CDR3 comprises 15 residues. V was shortened by 4 bases and J by 6 bases, with 19 bases between the two germline ends. Here the CDR3 DNA reads TGCAGCGTTGCCCCGCACGTACGCGTAACCAATGAGCAGTTCTTC. Amino acids: CSVAPHVRVTNEQFF.

The genes are TRBV5-4 and TRBJ2-1; D might be TRBD2 (5 bases). Trimming removed 1 base at V and 10 bases at J, with 15 bases between. This CDR3 spans 14 amino acids. Germline lookup yields CDR1 SGHNT and CDR2 YYREEE (reference sequence). Here the CDR3 reads CASSLPGTEYEQFF. CDR3 sequence (DNA): TGTGCCAGCAGCTTGCCGGGAACTGAATACGAGCAGTTCTTC.

The chain links TRBV28 to TRBJ1-4; D gene ambiguous. The CDR3 covers 15 residues. In germline, CDR1 is MDHEN, CDR2 SYDVKM. V lost 5 bases and J lost 8, with 18 bases in between. The CDR3 nucleotides are TGTGCCAGCAGTCCCCTTGGAGGCCTGGGGGAAAAACTGTTTTTT. Translating it yields CASSPLGGLGEKLFF.

The chain carries TRBV4-3 and TRBJ2-1; 7 bases map to TRBD1. Germline CDR1 is LGHNA and CDR2 is YSLEER. This CDR3 region has 13 residues. V trimming: 0 bases; J trimming: 11 bases; junction bases outside the gene matches: 4. The CDR3 DNA reads as TGCGCCAGCAGCCAAGAGACAGGGCTCAAGCAGTTCTTC. This sequence encodes CASSQETGLKQFF.

The chain couples TRBV9 to TRBJ2-6, with no clear D. Trimming cost V 3 bases and J 2 bases, with 9 bases left between them. This CDR3 is built from 15 residues. Germline V gene data show CDR1 as SGDLS and CDR2 as YYNGEE. The CDR3 nucleotides read TGTGCCAGCAGCGATGGAGAGGCTGGGGCCAACGTCCTGACTTTC. Its protein product is CASSDGEAGANVLTF.

The V call is TRBV7-9, the J call TRBJ2-1; D may match TRBD1 or TRBD2 (5 bases each). Germline-derived CDR1 and CDR2 are SEHNR and FQNEAQ (reference sequence). V was trimmed by 5 bases and J by 6 bases, leaving 17 bases between them. CDR3 length: 15 amino acids. CDR3 in DNA: TGTGCCAGCAGCATAGGGGCTGGACTTTTCAATGAGCAGTTCTTC. This gives the protein CASSIGAGLFNEQFF.

The gene calls are TRBV10-3 and TRBJ2-2, with D perhaps matching TRBD2 (5 bases). The CDR3 totals 16 residues. Germline CDR1 is ENHRY and CDR2 is SYGVKD. Deletions cut 6 bases from V and 3 bases from J, with 17 bases between. In DNA, the CDR3 is TGTGCCATCAGCGCCTTGAGAGCGGTTGACACCGGGGAGCTGTTTTTT. This codes for CAISALRAVDTGELFF.

In its sample, this clone was seen a few times. The chain has TRBV4-3 and TRBJ2-7; maybe TRBD2 (5 bases). The CDR3 is 15 residues long. Germline V gene data show CDR1 as LGHNA and CDR2 as YSLEER. V dropped 1 base and J dropped 3 bases, with 13 bases sitting between them. The CDR3 region has the DNA TGCGCCAGCAGCCAAGTCCGGGATGGGAGCTACGAGCAGTACTTC. As protein: CASSQVRDGSYEQYF.

The count of this clone is one. The V gene is TRBV6-6, the J gene TRBJ2-5, with 8 positions matching TRBD1. Looked up from germline, CDR1 is MNHNY and CDR2 is SVGAGI (reference sequence). The CDR3 has 11 residues. V shed 10 bases and J 5 bases; nucleotides not matched to a gene: 3. The CDR3 protein is CATHRGETQYF. The CDR3 coding sequence is TGTGCCACCCACAGGGGGGAGACCCAGTACTTC.

The chain employs TRBV6-1 and TRBJ1-1, with a weak D call TRBD1 (5 bases). Deletions cut 5 bases from V and 4 bases from J, with 11 bases between. The germline V gene has CDR1 MNHNS and CDR2 SASEGT. The CDR3 spans 13 residues. In DNA, the CDR3 is TGTGCCAGCAGTCGGACATCAGGCACTGAAGCTTTCTTT. This encodes CASSRTSGTEAFF.

V is TRBV5-4 and J is TRBJ2-3, with 8 nucleotides matching TRBD2. CDR1 is SGHNT and CDR2 is YYREEE in the germline V gene (reference sequence). The CDR3 is 17 residues long. The V segment lost 0 bases and the J segment 0 bases; nucleotides outside the gene matches: 6. The CDR3 DNA follows: TGTGCCAGCAGCTTGGTACGCGGGAGGACTAGCACAGATACGCAGTATTTT. Its translation: CASSLVRGRTSTDTQYF.

This clone was seen a single time. The chain uses TRBV6-6 and TRBJ1-2; 8 nucleotides match TRBD1. The V gene end was trimmed by 9 bases and the J gene end by 6 bases; junction bases not matched to a gene: 18. This CDR3 has 16 amino acids. Germline V gene sequence: CDR1 MNHNY, CDR2 SVGAGI (reference sequence). The CDR3 reads CARRGTGQEALDGYTF. CDR3 sequence (DNA): TGTGCCAGGCGGGGGACAGGACAGGAGGCCCTCGATGGCTACACCTTC.

The chain combines TRBV11-1 with TRBJ1-2, with a possible D match to TRBD1 (5 bases). The length of the CDR3 is 13 residues. Germline V gene lookup returns CDR1 SGHAT and CDR2 FQDESV (reference sequence). V was trimmed by 2 bases and J by 4 bases, leaving 8 bases between them. The CDR3 DNA follows: TGTGCCAGCAGCTTACAGGGAGGCTATGGCTACACCTTC. The encoded protein is CASSLQGGYGYTF.

The V and J genes are TRBV7-3 and TRBJ2-1; 12 nucleotides line up with TRBD2. This CDR3 has 15 amino acids. Germline CDR1 and CDR2: SGHTA and FQGTGA. Losses at the gene ends were 4 bases for V and 6 bases for J; bases not matched to a gene: 4. CDR3 coding DNA: TGTGCCAGCAGCTGGAGACTAGCGGGAGTCAATGAGCAGTTCTTC. It yields the protein CASSWRLAGVNEQFF.

In DNA form, the CDR3 reads TGTGCCAGTAGTCCACCACCGGGACTCCCTTCCTGGCAGCCCCAGCATTTT. Protein product: CASSPPPGLPSWQPQHF. The J gene is TRBJ1-5, the V gene TRBV19, with a weak D call TRBD1 (5 bases). The CDR3 spans 17 residues. The V end lost 5 bases, the J end lost 7 bases, and 24 bases lay between the germline ends. Germline V gives CDR1 LNHDA, CDR2 SQIVND (reference sequence).

In its sample, this clone was seen once. This sample includes further DNA sequences coding for the same CDR3. V gene TRBV10-3 combines with J gene TRBJ1-2; a weak D match, TRBD1 (5 bases). The CDR3 extends over 14 amino acids. Deletions cut 0 bases from V and 4 bases from J, with 9 bases between. The germline V gene encodes CDR1 ENHRY and CDR2 SYGVKD. DNA for the CDR3: TGTGCCATCAGTGAGTCCGGGGGTGGCTATGGCTACACCTTC. Translating it yields CAISESGGGYGYTF.

This sequence joins TRBV4-1 and TRBJ1-2; maybe TRBD1 (6 bases). The CDR3 has 14 residues. Germline CDR1 reads MGHRA; CDR2 reads YSYEKL. Trimming took 0 bases from V and 5 from J, leaving 10 bases between them. The CDR3 nucleotides read TGCGCCAGCAGCCAAGATTTCAGGGGATATGGCTACACCTTC. Translating it yields CASSQDFRGYGYTF.

This clone was recorded once. This sequence joins TRBV11-2 and TRBJ1-2, with a weak D call TRBD1 (5 bases). This CDR3 has 18 amino acids. CDR1 is SGHAT, CDR2 FQNNGV, per germline. Trimming pared 0 bases from V and 7 bases from J, leaving 24 bases between. In DNA form, the CDR3 reads TGTGCCAGCAGCTTAGATCAGACATCTCGGGGGGTAGCTGGTGGCTACACCTTC. This gives the protein CASSLDQTSRGVAGGYTF.

The chain employs TRBV7-8 and TRBJ1-1; D unclear. V was shortened by 6 bases and J by 5 bases, with 16 bases between the two germline ends. Germline lookup yields CDR1 SGHVS and CDR2 FQNEAQ. The CDR3 is 14 amino acids. CDR3 coding DNA: TGTGCCAGCAGACTACAAACGGGGTTTACTGAAGCTTTCTTT. This encodes CASRLQTGFTEAFF.

This chain links TRBV9 with TRBJ2-3; 10 bases align to TRBD2. The CDR3 has 16 amino acids. V lost 3 bases to trimming and J lost 0 bases; unmatched junction nucleotides: 4. Germline loops: CDR1 SGDLS, CDR2 YYNGEE. The CDR3 DNA sequence: TGTGCCAGCAGCGCCGGACTAGCGGCAAGCACAGATACGCAGTATTTT. Translating gives CASSAGLAASTDTQYF.

The chain employs TRBV5-6 and TRBJ2-1; the match to TRBD1 covers 10 bases. V shed 0 bases and J 4 bases; nucleotides not matched to a gene: 1. The germline CDR1 and CDR2 sequences are SGHDT and YYEEEE. CDR3 length: 15 residues. CDR3: CASSLGDRGYNEQFF. The CDR3 DNA reads TGTGCCAGCAGCTTGGGGGACAGGGGATACAATGAGCAGTTCTTC.

This clone was observed a single time. One end of the junction varies from germline; a read error may be responsible. The chain recombines TRBV7-9 with TRBJ2-4, with D tentatively TRBD1 (5 bases). CDR3 length: 15 amino acids. Germline values: CDR1 SEHNR, CDR2 FQNEAQ (reference sequence). The DNA for the CDR3 is TGTGCCAGCAGCCCGAGCCCGCGACAGACGAACAGTCAGTACTTC. It yields the protein CASSPSPRQTNSQYF.

J is TRBJ2-1 and V is TRBV28; weak D call: TRBD1 (6 bases). V gave up 3 bases and J gave up 7 bases, with 16 bases separating them. There are 15 residues in the CDR3. CDR1 is MDHEN, CDR2 SYDVKM, per germline. Here the CDR3 DNA reads TGTGCCAGCAGTTTGTGGATAACAGGGTATAATGAGCAGTTCTTC. This encodes CASSLWITGYNEQFF.

The chain uses TRBV5-1 and TRBJ1-4; 9 nucleotides align to TRBD1. Germline CDR1 is SGHRS and CDR2 is YFSETQ. The ends lost 0 bases at V and 5 bases at J; junction bases unmatched: 2. This CDR3 contains 15 residues. The DNA of the CDR3 is TGCGCCAGCAGCTTGGAGGGGACAGGGAATGAAAAACTGTTTTTT. Translation: CASSLEGTGNEKLFF.

V usage is TRBV5-1 and J usage is TRBJ1-2; D gene unclear. Trimming stripped 7 bases from V and 3 bases from J, with 10 bases between. Per germline, CDR1 SGHRS and CDR2 YFSETQ. The CDR3 sequence is 12 residues long. The CDR3 protein is CASAEMDYGYTF. The CDR3 DNA reads as TGCGCCAGCGCCGAGATGGACTATGGCTACACCTTC. Combining the CDR3 with reference TRBV5-1 and TRBJ1-2 gives the whole variable domain KAGVTQTPRYLIKTRGQQVTLSCSPISGHRSVSWYQQTPGQGLQFLFEYFSETQRNKGNFPGRFSGRQFSNSRSEMNVSTLELGDSALYLCASAEMDYGYTFGSGTRLTVV.

This chain links TRBV11-1 with TRBJ2-5; D is unresolved. Matching the DNA end better, TRBJ2-7 makes the J call doubtful. The CDR3 is 11 residues long. Germline V gene lookup returns CDR1 SGHAT and CDR2 FQDESV (reference sequence). CDR3 DNA sequence: TGTGCCAGCAGCGATGTCTACGAGCAGTACTTC. Translation gives CASSDVYEQYF.

The sample holds one count of this clone. One end of the junction does not line up with germline, which may come from a read error. The chain recombines TRBV7-9 with TRBJ1-5; D is unclear. The CDR3 has 15 amino acids. The germline gives CDR1 SEHNR, CDR2 FQNEAQ (reference sequence). The DNA for the CDR3 is TGTTCCAGCAGCTCAGGTCAACTGGACAATCAGCCCCAGCATTTT. Its protein product is CSSSSGQLDNQPQHF.

The chain couples TRBV28 to TRBJ1-6, with TRBD1 matching over 8 bases. This CDR3 region has 17 residues. The germline CDR1 and CDR2 sequences are MDHEN and SYDVKM. J was trimmed by 8 bases and V by 5 bases; bases with no gene match: 14. DNA of the CDR3: TGTGCCAGCAGTCGGACAGGGCGAGGGGGGGGTGATTCACCCCTCCACTTT. Translation: CASSRTGRGGGDSPLHF.

The CDR3 loop is CASSLLPRRDKAEQYF. The CDR3 region has the DNA TGTGCCAGCAGCTTATTGCCAAGACGGGATAAGGCCGAGCAGTACTTC. The chain is built from TRBV11-2 and TRBJ2-7, with a possible D match to TRBD2 (5 bases). This CDR3 is 16 amino acids long. Germline CDR1 SGHAT, CDR2 FQNNGV. V was trimmed by 2 bases and J by 6 bases, leaving 20 bases between them.

This clone appeared a single time. The junction departs from germline at one end; a sequencing error may be responsible. The rearrangement uses TRBV7-9 and TRBJ2-7, with 15 nucleotides matching TRBD2. The CDR3 covers 15 residues. In germline, CDR1 is SEHNR, CDR2 FQNEAQ (reference sequence). The CDR3 DNA sequence: TGTTCCAGCAGCTCGGGGACTAGCGGGGGGACCGAGCAGTACTTC. Encoded protein: CSSSSGTSGGTEQYF.